This T cell receptor (beta chain) was retrieved from a study of cytomegalovirus exposure and HLA in healthy donors. V was trimmed by 7 bases and J by 4 bases, leaving 28 bases between them. Germline CDR1 reads SGHNT; CDR2 reads YENEEA. This CDR3 comprises 19 residues. The PCR was carried out with 60 Vbeta primers and 13 Jbeta primers. Produced via immunoSEQ multiplex PCR; TCRdb's table is partial and in-frame only. The sample includes 90,000 to 110,000 clones, around 72% seen only once; the top ten take around 6%. V is TRBV11-3 and J is TRBJ2-2; possible D gene TRBD1, 6 bases. The TCR was taken from a male donor in good health and CMV-seronegative. Sequencing used PBMCs. The CDR3 coding sequence is TGTGCCAGCATCGAAGAGGCCGGTATAAGGACAGCCATCACCGGGGAGCTGTTTTTT. Its protein is CASIEEAGIRTAITGELFF.